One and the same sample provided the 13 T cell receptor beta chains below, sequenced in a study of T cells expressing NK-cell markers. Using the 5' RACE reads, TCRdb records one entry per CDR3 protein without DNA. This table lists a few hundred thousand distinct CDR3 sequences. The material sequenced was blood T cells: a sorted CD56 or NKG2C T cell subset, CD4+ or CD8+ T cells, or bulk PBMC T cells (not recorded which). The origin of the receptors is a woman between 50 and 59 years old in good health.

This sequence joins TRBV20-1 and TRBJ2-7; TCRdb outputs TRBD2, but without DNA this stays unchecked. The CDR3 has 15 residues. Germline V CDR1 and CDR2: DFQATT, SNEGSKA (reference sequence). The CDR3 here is CSARDWGTSRDEQYF.

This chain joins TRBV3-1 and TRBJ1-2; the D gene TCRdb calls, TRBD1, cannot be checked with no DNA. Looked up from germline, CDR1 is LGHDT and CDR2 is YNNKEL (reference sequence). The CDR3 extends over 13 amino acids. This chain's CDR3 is CASRERTAYGYTF.

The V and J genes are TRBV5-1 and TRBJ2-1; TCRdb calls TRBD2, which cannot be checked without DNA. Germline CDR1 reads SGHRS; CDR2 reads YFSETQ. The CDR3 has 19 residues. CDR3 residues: CASSPLLAGAGGTYNEQFF.

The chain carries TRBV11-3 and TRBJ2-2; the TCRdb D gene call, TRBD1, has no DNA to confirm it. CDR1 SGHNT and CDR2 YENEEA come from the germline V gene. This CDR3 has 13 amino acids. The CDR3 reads CASSRWGRGELFF.

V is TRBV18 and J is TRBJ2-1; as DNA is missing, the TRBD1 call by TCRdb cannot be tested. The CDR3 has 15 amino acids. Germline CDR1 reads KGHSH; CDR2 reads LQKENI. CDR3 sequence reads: CASSPVTQGGNEQFF.

The CDR3 reads CASSLDGHERETQYF. The V call is TRBV7-3, the J call TRBJ2-5. Per germline, CDR1 SGHTA and CDR2 FQGTGA. The CDR3 has 15 amino acids.

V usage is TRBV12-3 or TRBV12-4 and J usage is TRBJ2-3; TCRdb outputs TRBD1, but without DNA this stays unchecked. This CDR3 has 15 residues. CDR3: CASSGGGGRTDTQYF.

The CDR3 reads CASSYSPRQEWGIQYF. The V gene is TRBV6-2 or TRBV6-3, the J gene TRBJ2-4; there is no DNA to check the TCRdb D call of TRBD1. This CDR3 spans 16 amino acids. The germline CDR1 and CDR2 sequences are MNHEY and SVGEGT.

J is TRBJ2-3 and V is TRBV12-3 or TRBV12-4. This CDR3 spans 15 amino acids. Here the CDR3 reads CASSFRARITDTQYF.

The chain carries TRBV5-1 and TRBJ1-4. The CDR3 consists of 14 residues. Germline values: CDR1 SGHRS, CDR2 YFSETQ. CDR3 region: CASSTRSAGEKLFF.

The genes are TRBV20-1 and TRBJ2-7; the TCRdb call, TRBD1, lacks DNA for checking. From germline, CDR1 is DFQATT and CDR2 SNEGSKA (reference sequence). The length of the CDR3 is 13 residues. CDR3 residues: CSATGTGALEQYF.

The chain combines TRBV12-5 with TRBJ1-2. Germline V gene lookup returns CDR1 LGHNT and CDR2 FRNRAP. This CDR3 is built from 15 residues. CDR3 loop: CASGLSSANNYGYTF.

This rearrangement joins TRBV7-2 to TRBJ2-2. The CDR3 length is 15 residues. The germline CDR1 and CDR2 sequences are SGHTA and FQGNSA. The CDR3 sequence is CASSSQGANTGELFF. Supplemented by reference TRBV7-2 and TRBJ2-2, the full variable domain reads GAGVSQSPSNKVTEKGKDVELRCDPISGHTALYWYRQSLGQGLEFLIYFQGNSAPDKSGLPSDRFSAERTGGSVSTLTIQRTQQEDSAVYLCASSSQGANTGELFFGEGSRLTVL.